The clone carrying this T cell receptor (beta chain) was seen a single time. What it recognizes is unknown. PCR was performed a second time for roughly 6 to 12 cycles using a sample-barcoded 5' primer and a J-beta primer mix. TCRdb re-analysed the 5' RACE reads in MiXCR, keeping a single row per CDR3 protein. The sample comprises over 600,000 distinct CDR3 sequences, 20% to 25% of which are singletons, and approximately 3.6% rests with the top ten. CDR1 is MGHRA and CDR2 is YSYEKL in the germline V gene. There are 13 residues in the CDR3. V lost 1 base to trimming and J lost 7 bases, with 8 bases between them. This specimen comes from a study of blood T cells in healthy people across ages. In the study overall: About one barcoded beta molecule per two T cells came from capture by template switching.

Study-wide findings and caveats: Naive CD4+ cells and diversity were both higher in long-lived donors than in aged donors. Per million T cells, TCR beta diversity dropped about linearly as age rose.

The receptor was isolated from a man between 65 and 85 years old in good health. This sequence joins TRBV4-1 and TRBJ1-5, with D unclear. The sample taken for sequencing was blood. The CDR3 sequence is CASSQAVAQPQHF. For the CDR3, the DNA is TGCGCCAGCAGCCAAGCAGTTGCACAGCCCCAGCATTTT.